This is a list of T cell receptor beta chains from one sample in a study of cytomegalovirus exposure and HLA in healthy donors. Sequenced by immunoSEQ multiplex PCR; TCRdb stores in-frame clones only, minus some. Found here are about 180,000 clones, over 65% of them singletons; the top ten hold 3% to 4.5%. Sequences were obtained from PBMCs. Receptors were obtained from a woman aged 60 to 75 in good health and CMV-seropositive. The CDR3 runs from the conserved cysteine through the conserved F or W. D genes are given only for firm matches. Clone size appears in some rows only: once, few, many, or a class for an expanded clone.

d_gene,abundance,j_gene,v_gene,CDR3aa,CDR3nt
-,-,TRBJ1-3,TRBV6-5,CASSYSMALSGNTIYF,TGTGCCAGCAGTTACTCCATGGCCCTCTCTGGAAACACCATATATTTT
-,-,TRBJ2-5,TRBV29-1,CSVEGQLEGTQYF,TGCAGCGTTGAGGGTCAGTTGGAGGGGACCCAGTACTTC
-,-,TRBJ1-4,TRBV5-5,CASNSGFREKLFF,TGTGCCAGCAACTCAGGGTTCCGGGAAAAACTGTTTTTT
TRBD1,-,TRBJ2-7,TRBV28,CASDRTGDSSEQYF,TGTGCCAGCGATAGGACAGGGGATTCAAGCGAGCAGTACTTC
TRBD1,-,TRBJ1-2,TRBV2,CASSRTGDGYTF,TGTGCCAGCAGCCGGACAGGGGACGGCTACACCTTC
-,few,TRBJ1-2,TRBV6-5,CASSYSFGGGYGYTF,TGTGCCAGCAGTTACTCGTTTGGGGGCGGCTATGGCTACACCTTC
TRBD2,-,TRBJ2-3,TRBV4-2,CASSQRAGESPTDTQYF,TGTGCCAGCAGCCAACGAGCGGGAGAGAGCCCCACAGATACGCAGTATTTT
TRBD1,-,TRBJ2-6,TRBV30,CAWGDSISGANVLTF,TGTGCCTGGGGGGACAGTATCTCTGGGGCCAACGTCCTGACTTTC
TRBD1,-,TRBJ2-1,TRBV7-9,CASSLVGTAYNEQFF,TGTGCCAGCAGCTTAGTCGGGACAGCCTACAATGAGCAGTTCTTC
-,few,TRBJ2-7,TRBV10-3,CAISESSRGGGEQYF,TGTGCCATCAGTGAGTCGAGTAGGGGGGGCGGCGAGCAGTACTTC
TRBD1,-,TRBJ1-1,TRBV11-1,CASSRRTGSEAFF,TGTGCCAGCAGCCGCAGGACAGGCTCCGAAGCTTTCTTT
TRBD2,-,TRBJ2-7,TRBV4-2,CASSQGGLAGGSWGYEQYF,TGTGCCAGCAGCCAAGGGGGACTAGCGGGAGGGTCGTGGGGATACGAGCAGTACTTC
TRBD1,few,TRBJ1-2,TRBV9,CASSVLGTGGDYGYTF,TGTGCCAGCAGCGTACTAGGGACAGGGGGCGACTATGGCTACACCTTC
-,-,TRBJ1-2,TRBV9,CASSPSGGTNYGYTF,TGTGCCAGCAGCCCCTCTGGAGGTACTAACTATGGCTACACCTTC
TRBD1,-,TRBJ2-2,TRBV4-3,CASSLGTGRFGELFF,TGCGCCAGCAGCTTAGGGACAGGAAGGTTCGGGGAGCTGTTTTTT
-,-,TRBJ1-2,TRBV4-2,CASSQERQGYGYTF,TGTGCCAGCAGCCAAGAAAGGCAGGGCTATGGCTACACCTTC
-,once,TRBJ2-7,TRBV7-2,CASSPPGYEQYF,TGTGCCAGCAGCCCCCCGGGATACGAGCAGTACTTC
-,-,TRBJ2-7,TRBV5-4,CASSKIGLDLSSYEQYF,TGTGCCAGCAGCAAGATAGGACTGGACCTAAGCTCCTACGAGCAGTACTTC
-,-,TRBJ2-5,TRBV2,CASSESLSQETQYF,TGTGCCAGCAGTGAAAGCCTATCCCAAGAGACCCAGTACTTC
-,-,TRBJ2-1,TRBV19,CASSAATSYNEQFF,TGTGCCAGTAGTGCGGCCACCTCCTACAATGAGCAGTTCTTC
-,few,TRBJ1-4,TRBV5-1,CASSLQGQATNEKLFF,TGCGCCAGCAGCCTCCAGGGTCAAGCAACTAATGAAAAACTGTTTTTT
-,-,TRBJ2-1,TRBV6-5,CASSRIGGEQFF,TGTGCCAGCAGCCGGATCGGCGGTGAGCAGTTCTTC
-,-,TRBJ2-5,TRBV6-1,CASSKRTWQETQYF,TGTGCCAGCAGTAAGCGGACTTGGCAAGAGACCCAGTACTTC
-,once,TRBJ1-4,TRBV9,CASSLREWGVYEKLFF,TGTGCCAGCAGCCTTCGGGAGTGGGGGGTCTATGAAAAACTGTTTTTT
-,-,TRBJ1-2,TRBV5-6,CASSYGLGYTF,TGTGCCAGCAGCTACGGGTTAGGCTACACCTTC
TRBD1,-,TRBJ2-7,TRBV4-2,CASSRSGTGAYEQYF,TGTGCCAGCAGCCGGTCCGGGACAGGGGCCTACGAGCAGTACTTC
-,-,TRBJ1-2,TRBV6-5,CASSRGADYGYTF,TGTGCCAGCAGTCGGGGGGCGGACTATGGCTACACCTTC
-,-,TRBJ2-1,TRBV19,CASRNPGGRDEQFF,TGTGCCAGTAGAAACCCTGGAGGTCGCGATGAGCAGTTCTTC
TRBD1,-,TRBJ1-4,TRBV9,CASSVASGTGVPLDEKLFF,TGTGCCAGCAGCGTAGCCTCCGGGACAGGGGTCCCATTAGACGAAAAACTGTTTTTT
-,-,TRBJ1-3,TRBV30,CAWSVRGGLGNTIYF,TGTGCCTGGAGTGTACGGGGGGGATTAGGAAACACCATATATTTT
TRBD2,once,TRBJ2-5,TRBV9,CVLTGLAGEETQYF,TGTGTTCTCACGGGCCTAGCGGGAGAAGAGACCCAGTACTTC
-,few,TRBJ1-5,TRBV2,CASSDSQGNQPQHF,TGTGCCAGCAGCGACTCACAGGGTAATCAGCCCCAGCATTTT
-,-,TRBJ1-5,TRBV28,CASSLTSQPQHF,TGTGCCAGCAGTTTAACAAGTCAGCCCCAGCATTTT
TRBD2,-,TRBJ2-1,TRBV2,CASSRGLAGGEQFF,TGTGCCAGCAGTCGGGGACTAGCGGGAGGGGAGCAGTTCTTC
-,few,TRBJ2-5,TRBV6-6,CASSGLGGPETQYF,TGTGCCAGCAGCGGATTGGGGGGGCCGGAGACCCAGTACTTC
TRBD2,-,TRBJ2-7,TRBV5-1,CASSLETSGLSYEQYF,TGCGCCAGCAGCTTGGAGACTAGCGGACTCTCCTACGAGCAGTACTTC
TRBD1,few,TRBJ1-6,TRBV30,CAWSVARGLSYNSPLHF,TGTGCCTGGAGTGTCGCCAGGGGGCTTTCCTATAATTCACCCCTCCACTTT
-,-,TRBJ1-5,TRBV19,CASKPQDYQPQHF,TGTGCCAGTAAGCCCCAGGATTATCAGCCCCAGCATTTT
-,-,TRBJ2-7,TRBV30,CAWSVPRWSSYEQYF,TGTGCCTGGAGTGTACCCAGATGGAGTTCCTACGAGCAGTACTTC
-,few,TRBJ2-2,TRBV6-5,CASSYQATLGGELFF,TGTGCCAGCAGTTACCAGGCCACGTTAGGCGGGGAGCTGTTTTTT
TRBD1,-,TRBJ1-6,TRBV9,CASSAFRDRVAPLHF,TGTGCCAGCAGCGCGTTCCGGGACAGGGTAGCACCCCTCCACTTT
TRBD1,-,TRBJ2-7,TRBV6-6,CASSLDRSREQYF,TGTGCCAGCAGTTTGGACAGGTCCCGTGAGCAGTACTTC
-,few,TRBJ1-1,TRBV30,CAWSVLVRGTEAFF,TGTGCCTGGAGTGTATTGGTTAGGGGCACTGAAGCTTTCTTT
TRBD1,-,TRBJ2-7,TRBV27,CASSLARDSYEQYF,TGTGCCAGCAGTTTAGCCCGGGACAGCTACGAGCAGTACTTC
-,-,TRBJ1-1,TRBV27,CASRTPRGNTEAFF,TGTGCCAGCCGCACCCCGAGAGGGAACACTGAAGCTTTCTTT
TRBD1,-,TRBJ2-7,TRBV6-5,CASSYSTGVTIRQYF,TGTGCCAGCAGTTACTCGACAGGGGTTACCATCCGGCAGTACTTC
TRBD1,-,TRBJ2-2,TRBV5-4,CASSVGTGTGELFF,TGTGCCAGCAGCGTTGGGACAGGGACCGGGGAGCTGTTTTTT
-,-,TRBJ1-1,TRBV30,CAWIPTSGRTEAFF,TGTGCCTGGATACCGACATCCGGGAGGACTGAAGCTTTCTTT
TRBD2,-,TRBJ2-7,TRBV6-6,CASRDSGGLYEQYF,TGTGCCAGCAGAGATAGCGGGGGACTCTACGAGCAGTACTTC
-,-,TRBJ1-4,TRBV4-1,CASSQWRREKLFF,TGCGCCAGCAGCCAGTGGAGGAGGGAAAAACTGTTTTTT
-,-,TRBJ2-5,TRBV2,CASSRDLQETQYF,TGTGCCAGCAGCCGGGACTTACAAGAGACCCAGTACTTC
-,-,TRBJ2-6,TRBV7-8,CASSLASQGNVLTF,TGCGCCAGCAGCTTAGCGAGCCAGGGAAACGTCCTGACTTTC
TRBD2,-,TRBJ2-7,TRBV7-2,CASSIRLAASYEQYF,TGTGCCAGCAGCATCAGACTAGCGGCCTCCTACGAGCAGTACTTC
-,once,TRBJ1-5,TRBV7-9,CASSLGDISNQPQHF,TGTGCCAGCAGCTTAGGGGACATTAGCAATCAGCCCCAGCATTTT
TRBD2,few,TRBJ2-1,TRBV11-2,CASSLGAGGPGKEQFF,TGTGCCAGCAGCTTAGGGGCGGGGGGGCCAGGAAAGGAGCAGTTCTTC
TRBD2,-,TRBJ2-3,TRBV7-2,CASRTSGGSATQYF,TGTGCCAGCAGGACATCGGGGGGGTCCGCTACGCAGTATTTT